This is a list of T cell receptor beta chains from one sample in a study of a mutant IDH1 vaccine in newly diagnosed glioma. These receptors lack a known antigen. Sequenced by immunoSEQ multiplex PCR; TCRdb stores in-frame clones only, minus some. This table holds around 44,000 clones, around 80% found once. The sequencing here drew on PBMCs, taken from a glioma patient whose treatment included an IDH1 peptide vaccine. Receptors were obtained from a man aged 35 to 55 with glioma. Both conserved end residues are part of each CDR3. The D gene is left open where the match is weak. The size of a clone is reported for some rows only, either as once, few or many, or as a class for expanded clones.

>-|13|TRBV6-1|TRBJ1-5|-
CASSGQINQPQHF
TGTGCCAGCAGTGGACAGATCAATCAGCCCCAGCATTTT
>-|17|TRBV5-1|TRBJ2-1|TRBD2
CASSLGQLGSGGNEQFF
TGCGCCAGCAGCTTGGGACAGCTGGGATCCGGGGGGAATGAGCAGTTCTTC
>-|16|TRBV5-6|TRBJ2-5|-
CASSHRAQGGVETQYF
TGTGCCAGCAGTCACCGTGCACAAGGGGGGGTAGAGACCCAGTACTTC
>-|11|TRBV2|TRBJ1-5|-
CASSEGGPQHF
TGTGCCAGCAGTGAGGGTGGGCCCCAGCATTTT
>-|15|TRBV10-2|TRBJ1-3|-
CASRGIDLSGNTIYF
TGCGCCAGCAGAGGGATCGACCTCTCTGGAAACACCATATATTTT
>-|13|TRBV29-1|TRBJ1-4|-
CSVVGENNEKLFF
TGCAGCGTTGTCGGGGAAAATAATGAAAAACTGTTTTTT
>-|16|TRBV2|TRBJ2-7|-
CASSESGIFSSYEQYF
TGTGCCAGCAGTGAATCTGGGATCTTCAGCTCCTACGAGCAGTACTTC
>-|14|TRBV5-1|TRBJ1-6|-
CASRYGAENSPLHF
TGCGCCAGCAGGTATGGGGCCGAGAATTCACCCCTCCACTTT
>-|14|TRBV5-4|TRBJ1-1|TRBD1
CASSSGQGRTEAFF
TGTGCCAGCAGCTCGGGACAGGGGAGGACTGAAGCTTTCTTT
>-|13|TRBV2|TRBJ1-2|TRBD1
CASTADRGGGYTF
TGTGCCAGCACCGCCGACAGGGGCGGCGGCTACACCTTC
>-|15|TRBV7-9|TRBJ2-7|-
CASSLATGGSGEQYF
TGTGCCAGCAGCTTAGCGACAGGCGGAAGTGGCGAGCAGTACTTC
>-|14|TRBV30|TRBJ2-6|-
CAWLREAGANVLTF
TGTGCCTGGTTAAGAGAAGCTGGGGCCAACGTCCTGACTTTC
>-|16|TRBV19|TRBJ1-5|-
CASSMGAFYSNQPQHF
TGTGCCAGTAGTATGGGGGCTTTCTATAGCAATCAGCCCCAGCATTTT
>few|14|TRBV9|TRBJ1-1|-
CASSPEGADTEAFF
TGTGCCAGCAGCCCTGAAGGGGCGGACACTGAAGCTTTCTTT
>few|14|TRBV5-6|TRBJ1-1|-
CASSLDMGNTEAFF
TGTGCCAGCAGCTTGGATATGGGGAACACTGAAGCTTTCTTT
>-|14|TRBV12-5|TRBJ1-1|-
CASGLRGGGTEAFF
TGTGCTAGTGGTTTGAGAGGGGGGGGGACTGAAGCTTTCTTT
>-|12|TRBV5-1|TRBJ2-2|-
CASSLSVGELFF
TGCGCCAGCAGCTTGAGCGTTGGGGAGCTGTTTTTT
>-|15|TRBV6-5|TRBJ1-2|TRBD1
CASSYSGTGGYGYTF
TGTGCCAGCAGTTACTCGGGGACAGGGGGTTATGGCTACACCTTC
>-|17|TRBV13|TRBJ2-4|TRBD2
CASSSFGTSLAKNIQYF
TGTGCCAGCAGCTCCTTTGGGACTAGTCTCGCCAAAAACATTCAGTACTTC
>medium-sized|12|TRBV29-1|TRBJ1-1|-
CSVVATDTEAFF
TGCAGCGTTGTCGCGACAGACACTGAAGCTTTCTTT
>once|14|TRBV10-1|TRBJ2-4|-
CASSGPGPENIQYF
TGCGCCAGCAGTGGTCCGGGTCCCGAAAACATTCAGTACTTC
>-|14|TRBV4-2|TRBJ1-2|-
CASSQDPAEGGYTF
TGTGCCAGCAGCCAAGATCCGGCGGAGGGCGGCTACACCTTC
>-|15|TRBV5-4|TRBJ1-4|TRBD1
CASSSGTGVNEKLFF
TGTGCCAGCAGCTCGGGGACAGGAGTTAATGAAAAACTGTTTTTT